The clone carrying this T cell receptor (beta chain) was seen a handful of times. Its specificity is unknown. The CDR3 totals 13 residues. J lost 5 bases, V lost 10 bases, and 7 bases had no gene match. Germline CDR1 and CDR2: MNHNS and SASEGT. This sample was taken from a study of beta chain features in type 1 diabetes. The investigators reverse transcribed all of the isolated RNA, so they sequenced expressed TCRB transcripts. Clones were sequenced by immunoSEQ multiplex PCR, and TCRdb holds only the in-frame ones, with some missing. The repertoire consists of hundreds of thousands of clones, with roughly 16% occurring once and the leading ten covering 0.023%. General observations from the study: Diminished insertions and augmented deletions at VDJ junctions characterized type 1 diabetes patients. Naive, central memory and Treg TCRB repertoires seemed to resemble each other more closely in patients than they did in healthy donors.

CD4+ naive, central memory, regulatory and stem cell-like memory cells were sorted via CD45RO/CCR7/CD25/CD127/CD95/CD27. The sample comprised naive CD4+ T cells from blood. The rearrangement links TRBV6-1 to TRBJ1-5; 8 positions agree with TRBD1. The clonotype was recovered from a young woman in good health. This CDR3 reads CATRTGGDQPQHF. The CDR3 nucleotides read TGTGCCACCCGTACAGGGGGTGATCAGCCCCAGCATTTT.